One and the same sample provided the 13 T cell receptor beta chains below, sequenced in a study of blood T cell repertoires in COVID-19. Profiling relied on immunoSEQ multiplex PCR, and the TCRdb table lists in-frame clones only, not all of them. Among roughly 140,000 clones, approximately 90% were seen once, and the ten largest hold 2.4%. Sequenced: peripheral blood. The receptors stem from a woman aged 70-85 years with acute or convalescent COVID-19.

V is TRBV7-3 and J is TRBJ2-3, with a weak D call TRBD2 (6 bases). V gave up 6 bases and J gave up 2 bases, with 9 bases separating them. The CDR3 runs 13 residues. Germline V CDR1 and CDR2: SGHTA, FQGTGA. The CDR3 nucleotides read TGTGCCAGCAGTCGACTAGTCACAGATACGCAGTATTTT. Translation gives CASSRLVTDTQYF.

V is TRBV28 and J is TRBJ1-5; 11 bases map to TRBD1. V was pared by 5 bases and J by 6 bases, with 12 bases of the junction left unmatched. The germline V gene encodes CDR1 MDHEN and CDR2 SYDVKM. The length of the CDR3 is 17 residues. DNA for the CDR3: TGTGCCAGCAGTCCTGGGACAGGGGGATTATTAGGTCAGCCCCAGCATTTT. Its protein is CASSPGTGGLLGQPQHF. Full variable domain (rest looked up from reference TRBV28 and TRBJ1-5): DVKVTQSSRYLVKRTGEKVFLECVQDMDHENMFWYRQDPGLGLRLIYFSYDVKMKEKGDIPEGYSVSREKKERFSLILESASTNQTSMYLCASSPGTGGLLGQPQHFGDGTRLSIL.

The chain is built from TRBV6-2 or TRBV6-3 and TRBJ2-7; D unresolved. This CDR3 is 14 amino acids long. CDR1 is MNHEY, CDR2 SVGEGT, per germline. Trimming pared 4 bases from V and 3 bases from J, leaving 13 bases between. This chain's CDR3 is CASSSARQVYEQYF. CDR3 DNA: TGTGCCAGCAGTTCCGCAAGACAAGTCTACGAGCAGTACTTC.

CDR3 protein: CASSPPWTAHEQYF. Written as DNA, the CDR3 is TGTGCCAGCTCACCACCATGGACAGCCCACGAGCAGTACTTC. The rearrangement links TRBV18 to TRBJ2-7, with D possibly matching TRBD1 (6 bases). CDR1 KGHSH and CDR2 LQKENI come from the germline V gene. The CDR3 covers 14 residues. V was shortened by 0 bases and J by 5 bases, with 11 bases between the two germline ends.

This chain uses TRBV2 with TRBJ2-3; 8 nucleotides match TRBD1. V lost 8 bases, J lost 5 bases, and 9 bases stayed unmatched. The germline V gene encodes CDR1 SNHLY and CDR2 FYNNEI. CDR3 length: 14 amino acids. This CDR3 reads CASGLQGAKDTQYF. CDR3 bases: TGTGCCAGCGGCCTCCAGGGGGCGAAAGATACGCAGTATTTT.

The chain combines TRBV28 with TRBJ1-3; D not resolved. This CDR3 is built from 17 residues. Germline assignment: CDR1 MDHEN and CDR2 SYDVKM. The germline V and J ends were trimmed by 7 bases and 0 bases, with 19 bases remaining between them. The CDR3 here is CASNSRSRSYSGNTIYF. Here the CDR3 DNA reads TGTGCCAGCAACTCCCGGTCCAGGTCTTACTCTGGAAACACCATATATTTT. The variable domain in full, completed from reference TRBV28 and TRBJ1-3, reads DVKVTQSSRYLVKRTGEKVFLECVQDMDHENMFWYRQDPGLGLRLIYFSYDVKMKEKGDIPEGYSVSREKKERFSLILESASTNQTSMYLCASNSRSRSYSGNTIYFGEGSWLTVV.

This chain links TRBV28 with TRBJ1-3; 10 bases map to TRBD1. The junction had 10 bases not matched to a gene; V was cut back by 7 bases and J by 1 base. The CDR3 sequence is 17 residues long. Germline V gene lookup returns CDR1 MDHEN and CDR2 SYDVKM. The CDR3 region is CASTLRGTGVSGNTIYF. The CDR3 coding sequence is TGTGCCAGCACCCTCCGGGGGACAGGGGTATCTGGAAACACCATATATTTT.

This chain connects TRBV2 to TRBJ1-1; weak D call: TRBD1 (6 bases). The V end lost 6 bases, the J end lost 4 bases, and 15 bases lay between the germline ends. From germline, CDR1 is SNHLY and CDR2 FYNNEI. The CDR3 length is 14 residues. CDR3 region: CASRPPGGGTEAFF. The CDR3 region has the DNA TGTGCCAGCAGACCCCCGGGAGGGGGCACTGAAGCTTTCTTT.

The rearrangement uses TRBV5-1 and TRBJ2-5; TRBD1 matches at 7 bases. Germline V gene sequence: CDR1 SGHRS, CDR2 YFSETQ. Trimming removed 0 bases from V and 7 bases from J; junction bases left unmatched: 9. This CDR3 is built from 15 residues. The CDR3 is CASSLGGTVSGTQYF. Here the CDR3 DNA reads TGCGCCAGCAGCTTGGGGGGGACAGTTTCAGGGACCCAGTACTTC.

This rearrangement joins TRBV19 to TRBJ1-1, with TRBD1 matching 7 bases. V gave up 8 bases and J gave up 4 bases; unmatched junction bases: 10. The CDR3 is 14 residues long. Looked up from germline, CDR1 is LNHDA and CDR2 is SQIVND (reference sequence). In DNA, the CDR3 is TGTGCCAGTGGGGAACGACAGGGCGCCACTGAAGCTTTCTTT. Translated: CASGERQGATEAFF.

This chain links TRBV6-5 with TRBJ1-6, with 10 nucleotides matching TRBD1. V was clipped by 1 base and J by 9 bases; unmatched bases: 3. Germline CDR1 is MNHEY and CDR2 is SVGAGI. CDR3 length: 15 residues. The CDR3 is CASSYFGDRGSPLHF. CDR3 nucleotide sequence: TGTGCCAGCAGTTACTTTGGGGACAGGGGTTCACCCCTCCACTTT.

This clone appeared a single time. The chain uses TRBV4-3 and TRBJ1-2, with D perhaps TRBD1 (6 bases). Germline V gene sequence: CDR1 LGHNA, CDR2 YSLEER. The CDR3 runs 15 residues. Deletions cut 5 bases from V and 3 bases from J, with 16 bases between. CDR3 DNA: TGCGCCAGCAGCGCACACAGGGCAAAGGACTATGGCTACACCTTC. It specifies CASSAHRAKDYGYTF.

The CDR3: CASSLTPSGGRTEAFF. DNA of the CDR3: TGTGCCAGCAGCTTAACTCCGTCGGGGGGCCGCACTGAAGCTTTCTTT. The chain couples TRBV7-3 to TRBJ1-1, with a tentative D call TRBD1 (6 bases). Germline loops: CDR1 SGHTA, CDR2 FQGTGA. This CDR3 region has 16 residues. The germline V and J ends were trimmed by 0 bases and 4 bases, with 15 bases remaining between them.